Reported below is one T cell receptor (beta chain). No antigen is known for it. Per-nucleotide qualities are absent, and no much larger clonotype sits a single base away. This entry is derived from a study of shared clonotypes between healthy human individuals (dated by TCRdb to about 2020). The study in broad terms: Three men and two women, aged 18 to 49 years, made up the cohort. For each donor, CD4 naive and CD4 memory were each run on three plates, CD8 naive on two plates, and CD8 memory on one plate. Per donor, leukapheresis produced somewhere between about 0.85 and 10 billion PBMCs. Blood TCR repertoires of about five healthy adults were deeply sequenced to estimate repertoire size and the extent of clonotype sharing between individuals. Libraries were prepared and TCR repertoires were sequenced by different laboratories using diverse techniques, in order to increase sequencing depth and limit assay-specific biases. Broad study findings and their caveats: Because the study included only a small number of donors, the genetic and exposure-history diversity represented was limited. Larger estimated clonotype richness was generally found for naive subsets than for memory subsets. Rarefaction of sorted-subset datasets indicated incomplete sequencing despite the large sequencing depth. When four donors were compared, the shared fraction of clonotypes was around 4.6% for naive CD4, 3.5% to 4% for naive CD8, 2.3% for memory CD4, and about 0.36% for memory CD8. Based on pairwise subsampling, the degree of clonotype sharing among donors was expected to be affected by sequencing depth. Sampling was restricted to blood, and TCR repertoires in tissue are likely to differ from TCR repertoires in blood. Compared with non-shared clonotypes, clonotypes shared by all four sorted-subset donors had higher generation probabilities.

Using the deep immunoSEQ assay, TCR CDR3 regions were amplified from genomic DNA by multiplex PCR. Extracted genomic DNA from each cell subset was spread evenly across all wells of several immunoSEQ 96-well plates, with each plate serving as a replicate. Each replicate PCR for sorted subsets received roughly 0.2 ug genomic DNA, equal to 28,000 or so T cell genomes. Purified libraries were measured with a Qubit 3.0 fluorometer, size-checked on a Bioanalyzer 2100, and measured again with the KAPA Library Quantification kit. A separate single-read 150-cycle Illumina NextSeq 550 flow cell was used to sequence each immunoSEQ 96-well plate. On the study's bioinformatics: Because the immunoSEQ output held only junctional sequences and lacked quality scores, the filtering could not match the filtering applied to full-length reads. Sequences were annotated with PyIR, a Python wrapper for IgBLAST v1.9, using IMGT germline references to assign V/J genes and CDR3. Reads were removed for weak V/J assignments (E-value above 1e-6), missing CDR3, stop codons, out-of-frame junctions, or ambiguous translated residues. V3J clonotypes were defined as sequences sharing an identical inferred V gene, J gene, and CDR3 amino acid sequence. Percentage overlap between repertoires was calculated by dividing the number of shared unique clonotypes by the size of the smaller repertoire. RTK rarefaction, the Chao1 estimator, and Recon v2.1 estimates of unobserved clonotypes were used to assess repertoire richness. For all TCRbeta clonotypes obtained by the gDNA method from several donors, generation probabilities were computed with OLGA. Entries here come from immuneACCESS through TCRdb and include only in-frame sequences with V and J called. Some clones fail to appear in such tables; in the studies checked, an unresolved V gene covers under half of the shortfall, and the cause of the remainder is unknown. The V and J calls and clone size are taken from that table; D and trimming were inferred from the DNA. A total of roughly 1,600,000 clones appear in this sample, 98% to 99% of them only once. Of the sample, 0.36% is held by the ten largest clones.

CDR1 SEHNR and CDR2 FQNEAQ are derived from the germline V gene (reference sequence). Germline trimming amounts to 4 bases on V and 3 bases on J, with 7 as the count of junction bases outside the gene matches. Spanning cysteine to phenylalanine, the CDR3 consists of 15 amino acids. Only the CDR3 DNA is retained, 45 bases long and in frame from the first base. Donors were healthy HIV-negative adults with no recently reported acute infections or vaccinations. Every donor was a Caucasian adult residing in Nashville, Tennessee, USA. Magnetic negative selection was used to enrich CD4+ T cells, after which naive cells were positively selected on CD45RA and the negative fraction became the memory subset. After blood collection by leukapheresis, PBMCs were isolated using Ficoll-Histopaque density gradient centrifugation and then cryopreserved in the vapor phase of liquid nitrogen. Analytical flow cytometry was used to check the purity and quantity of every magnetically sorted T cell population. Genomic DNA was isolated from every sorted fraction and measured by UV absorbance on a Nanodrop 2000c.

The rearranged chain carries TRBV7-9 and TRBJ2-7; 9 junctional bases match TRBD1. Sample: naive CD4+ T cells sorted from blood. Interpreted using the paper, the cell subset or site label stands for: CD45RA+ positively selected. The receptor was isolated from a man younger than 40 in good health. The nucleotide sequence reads TGTGCCAGCAGCTCGTCCGGGACAGGGAACTACGAGCAGTACTTC. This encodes CASSSSGTGNYEQYF.